These 31 T cell receptor beta chains originate from one sample sequenced in a study of blood T cell repertoires in COVID-19. Here immunoSEQ multiplex PCR was the method, and the copy in TCRdb shows in-frame clones only, minus some. Of approximately 150,000 clones in the sample, approximately 87% are singletons; the top ten hold over 8.5%. The sequenced material came from peripheral blood. The receptors come from a woman in her forties or fifties with active or convalescent COVID-19.

The chain joins TRBV28 to TRBJ2-7; D uncertain. The CDR3 spans 16 residues. The germline V gene has CDR1 MDHEN and CDR2 SYDVKM. Trimming took 6 bases from V and 2 from J, leaving 20 bases between them. This CDR3 reads CASSPFGEPAAYEQYF. In nucleotides, the CDR3 is TGTGCCAGCAGCCCCTTCGGAGAGCCCGCCGCCTACGAGCAGTACTTC.

V gene TRBV5-1 combines with J gene TRBJ1-1; TRBD1 might be the D (5 bases). Germline V gene lookup returns CDR1 SGHRS and CDR2 YFSETQ. The ends were cut back, 1 base at V and 3 bases at J, with 7 bases in the middle. This CDR3 is 13 amino acids long. Written as DNA, the CDR3 is TGCGCCAGCAGCTTGTCGGGGGACACTGAAGCTTTCTTT. Protein sequence: CASSLSGDTEAFF.

The chain has TRBV18 and TRBJ1-2, with D possibly TRBD1 on 5 matching bases. Germline V lookup: CDR1 KGHSH, CDR2 LQKENI. There are 14 residues in the CDR3. Trimming stripped 2 bases from V and 2 bases from J, with 9 bases between. The DNA for the CDR3 is TGTGCCAGCTCACCAGTGACAGAAAACTATGGCTACACCTTC. Its protein is CASSPVTENYGYTF.

In this sample, this clone turned up once. The chain recombines TRBV30 with TRBJ2-1; D is perhaps TRBD2 (7 bases). The germline CDR1 and CDR2 sequences are GTSNPN and SVGIG (reference sequence). The length of the CDR3 is 15 residues. Trimming cost V 5 bases and J 4 bases, with 18 bases left between them. The CDR3 DNA sequence: TGTGCCTGGGCAGGCCAGGGGAGGGAATACAATGAGCAGTTCTTC. This encodes CAWAGQGREYNEQFF.

The rearrangement joins TRBV7-2 to TRBJ1-1; 7 bases fit TRBD1. The CDR3 extends over 14 amino acids. The germline gives CDR1 SGHTA, CDR2 FQGNSA. Germline trimming cut 5 bases from V and 4 bases from J; bases unmatched to any gene: 7. CDR3: CASSIWTGGTEAFF. As DNA, the CDR3 is TGTGCCAGCAGCATCTGGACAGGAGGCACTGAAGCTTTCTTT. The whole variable domain, filled in from reference TRBV7-2 and TRBJ1-1, reads GAGVSQSPSNKVTEKGKDVELRCDPISGHTALYWYRQSLGQGLEFLIYFQGNSAPDKSGLPSDRFSAERTGGSVSTLTIQRTQQEDSAVYLCASSIWTGGTEAFFGQGTRLTVV.

This chain joins TRBV7-9 and TRBJ1-4; tentatively, D is TRBD1 (5 bases). CDR1 is SEHNR and CDR2 is FQNEAQ in the germline V gene (reference sequence). The CDR3 covers 15 residues. V lost 0 bases and J 3 bases, leaving 8 bases between the germline ends. CDR3 loop: CASSLAGPSNEKLFF. For the CDR3, the DNA is TGTGCCAGCAGCTTAGCGGGGCCTTCTAATGAAAAACTGTTTTTT.

The chain carries TRBV19 and TRBJ2-3, with 8 positions matching TRBD2. V lost 7 bases and J lost 4; bases outside the gene matches: 7. The CDR3 contains 14 residues. Germline values: CDR1 LNHDA, CDR2 SQIVND (reference sequence). CDR3: CASTGGMGSDTQYF. The CDR3 DNA reads TGTGCCAGTACGGGGGGGATGGGTTCAGATACGCAGTATTTT.

This clone was recorded only once. The chain combines TRBV5-4 with TRBJ2-1; 10 bases map to TRBD2. CDR1 SGHNT and CDR2 YYREEE come from the germline V gene (reference sequence). The ends lost 4 bases at V and 9 bases at J; junction bases unmatched: 10. This CDR3 is 15 amino acids long. CDR3 region: CASSRTSGDYGEQFF. CDR3 bases: TGTGCCAGCAGCCGAACTAGCGGGGATTACGGTGAGCAGTTCTTC. Variable domain in full (rest from reference TRBV5-4 and TRBJ2-1): ETGVTQSPTHLIKTRGQQVTLRCSSQSGHNTVSWYQQALGQGPQFIFQYYREEENGRGNFPPRFSGLQFPNYSSELNVNALELDDSALYLCASSRTSGDYGEQFFGPGTRLTVL.

The rearrangement uses TRBV7-3 and TRBJ2-2; D gene uncertain. The germline gives CDR1 SGHTA, CDR2 FQGTGA. The germline V and J ends were trimmed by 1 base and 5 bases, with 11 bases remaining between them. This CDR3 spans 15 amino acids. CDR3 nucleotide sequence: TGTGCCAGCAGCTTAAATAGCTTCGGGACCGGGGAGCTGTTTTTT. This encodes CASSLNSFGTGELFF.

J is TRBJ1-2 and V is TRBV19; D is undetermined. Germline-derived CDR1 and CDR2 are LNHDA and SQIVND (reference sequence). V dropped 3 bases and J dropped 4 bases, with 9 bases sitting between them. CDR3 length: 13 amino acids. The CDR3 spells CASSITRTYGYTF. DNA for the CDR3: TGTGCCAGTAGTATTACGAGAACCTATGGCTACACCTTC.

The genes are TRBV5-1 and TRBJ1-4; TRBD1 matches 10 bases. The V and J ends lost 3 bases and 10 bases, in that order; junction bases with no gene match: 6. This CDR3 comprises 14 residues. CDR1 SGHRS and CDR2 YFSETQ come from the germline V gene. Here the CDR3 DNA reads TGCGCCAGCAGCTCGGGACAGGGGTCGGTAAAACTGTTTTTT. It translates to CASSSGQGSVKLFF.

This clone was counted between two and nine times. The chain is built from TRBV28 and TRBJ2-7, with TRBD1 identical over 7 bases. The J segment lost 3 bases and the V segment lost 5 bases, leaving 10 bases of the junction unmatched. The CDR3 sequence is 15 residues long. CDR1 is MDHEN, CDR2 SYDVKM, per germline. In DNA form, the CDR3 reads TGTGCCAGCAGTCCCCGACAGGGTCCTCACTACGAGCAGTACTTC. It is translated as CASSPRQGPHYEQYF.

The V call is TRBV6-2 or TRBV6-3, the J call TRBJ2-3, with a tentative D call TRBD2 (7 bases). The CDR3 runs 20 residues. In germline, CDR1 is MNHEY, CDR2 SVGEGT. V lost 2 bases to trimming and J lost 6 bases, with 30 bases between them. CDR3 region: CASSYPDRLTPGLPTDTQYF. Here the CDR3 DNA reads TGTGCCAGCAGTTACCCAGACAGGCTAACTCCGGGACTACCTACCGATACGCAGTATTTT.

The rearrangement uses TRBV4-2 and TRBJ2-3; D is uncertain. The V end lost 4 bases, the J end lost 0 bases, and 8 bases lay between the germline ends. The CDR3 is made up of 14 amino acids. Germline CDR1 is LGHNA and CDR2 is YNFKEQ. The DNA for the CDR3 is TGTGCCAGCAGCCCGACCGGGAGCACAGATACGCAGTATTTT. Encoded protein: CASSPTGSTDTQYF.

This chain connects TRBV11-2 to TRBJ2-3; 8 bases are shared with TRBD2. Germline V gene lookup returns CDR1 SGHAT and CDR2 FQNNGV. CDR3 length equals 14 residues. With V trimmed by 1 base and J by 6 bases, 3 bases remained unmatched. The CDR3 reads CASSLGTSSDTQYF. CDR3 sequence (DNA): TGTGCCAGCAGCTTAGGGACTAGCTCGGATACGCAGTATTTT.

This chain joins TRBV19 and TRBJ2-1; 12 nucleotides line up with TRBD2. The CDR3 is 16 amino acids. V was pared by 5 bases and J by 4 bases, with 6 bases of the junction left unmatched. CDR1 is LNHDA, CDR2 SQIVND, per germline (reference sequence). The CDR3 nucleotides are TGTGCCAGTAGTGACGGACTAGCGGGAAAGTACAATGAGCAGTTCTTC. It encodes CASSDGLAGKYNEQFF.

V is TRBV6-6 and J is TRBJ2-7; 7 bases align to TRBD2. V lost 6 bases and J lost 2; bases outside the gene matches: 7. Germline assignment: CDR1 MNHNY and CDR2 SVGAGI (reference sequence). The CDR3 loop spans 14 amino acids. CDR3 in DNA: TGTGCCAGCAGGTCACGGGGGGTTCCCTACGAGCAGTACTTC. The encoded protein is CASRSRGVPYEQYF.

The chain couples TRBV7-8 to TRBJ1-2, with TRBD1 matching over 10 bases. This CDR3 is 16 amino acids long. Trimming removed 8 bases from V and 2 bases from J; junction bases left unmatched: 11. Germline V gene sequence: CDR1 SGHVS, CDR2 FQNEAQ. The CDR3 sequence is CASFRDRGSGNYGYTF. DNA of the CDR3: TGTGCCAGCTTCCGGGACAGGGGTAGTGGGAACTATGGCTACACCTTC.

The chain couples TRBV25-1 to TRBJ1-3, with a weak D call TRBD1 (5 bases). Germline CDR1 is MGHDK and CDR2 is SYGVNS. The CDR3 extends over 13 amino acids. V was pared by 7 bases and J by 3 bases, with 10 bases between. The CDR3 nucleotides are TGTGCCAGCACGGCAGGGTATGGAAACACCATATATTTT. Encoded protein: CASTAGYGNTIYF.

The chain is built from TRBV9 and TRBJ1-3; the D is unclear. The CDR3 is 14 amino acids. From germline, CDR1 is SGDLS and CDR2 YYNGEE. Trimming pared 0 bases from V and 4 bases from J, leaving 8 bases between. The CDR3 region is CASSVAGPGNTIYF. In DNA, the CDR3 is TGTGCCAGCAGCGTAGCAGGTCCGGGAAACACCATATATTTT.

V usage is TRBV19 and J usage is TRBJ1-4; 7 nucleotides match TRBD1. Germline V gene data show CDR1 as LNHDA and CDR2 as SQIVND (reference sequence). CDR3 length: 18 amino acids. V was pared by 9 bases and J by 7 bases, with 23 bases of the junction left unmatched. CDR3 sequence (DNA): TGTGCCAGCCAAAACTCACGACAGGGCAGGCTGAATGGTGAAAAACTGTTTTTT. Translation: CASQNSRQGRLNGEKLFF.

The rearrangement links TRBV28 to TRBJ1-5, with TRBD1 as a possible D gene (6 bases). V lost 7 bases, J lost 6 bases, and 10 bases lay in between. Per the germline V gene, CDR1 is MDHEN and CDR2 is SYDVKM. The CDR3 covers 12 residues. CDR3 protein: CASNLQGQPQHF. The CDR3 region has the DNA TGTGCCAGCAACCTACAGGGTCAGCCCCAGCATTTT.

This rearrangement joins TRBV27 to TRBJ1-2; a possible D gene is TRBD1 (5 bases). Looked up from germline, CDR1 is MNHEY and CDR2 is SMNVEV (reference sequence). The ends were cut back, 5 bases at V and 5 bases at J, with 12 bases in the middle. CDR3 size: 13 residues. CDR3: CASSPGHPYGYTF. The CDR3 bases are TGTGCCAGCAGTCCCGGACACCCGTATGGCTACACCTTC.

The chain couples TRBV2 to TRBJ2-5; no clear D gene. Germline assignment: CDR1 SNHLY and CDR2 FYNNEI. V lost 7 bases and J 4 bases, leaving 7 bases between the germline ends. The CDR3 contains 11 residues. CDR3 sequence: CASTPLETQYF. CDR3 sequence (DNA): TGTGCCAGCACCCCATTAGAGACCCAGTACTTC. The variable domain in full, completed from reference TRBV2 and TRBJ2-5, reads EPEVTQTPSHQVTQMGQEVILRCVPISNHLYFYWYRQILGQKVEFLVSFYNNEISEKSEIFDDQFSVERPDGSNFTLKIRSTKLEDSAMYFCASTPLETQYFGPGTRLLVL.

This clone occurred once. In DNA, the CDR3 is TGTGCCTGGAGCCGGGACTTCTACGAGCAGTACTTC. Protein: CAWSRDFYEQYF. The chain combines TRBV30 with TRBJ2-7; perhaps TRBD2 as D (6 bases). CDR1 is GTSNPN and CDR2 is SVGIG in the germline V gene (reference sequence). The V end lost 3 bases, the J end lost 3 bases, and 9 bases lay between the germline ends. The CDR3 sequence is 12 residues long.

The chain joins TRBV6-2 or TRBV6-3 to TRBJ1-5; D possibly corresponds to TRBD1 (5 bases). The CDR3 has 16 amino acids. Trimming left V 4 bases short and J 6 bases short, with 19 bases between. In germline, CDR1 is MNHEY, CDR2 SVGEGT. The CDR3 is CASSSSQAVKSQPQHF. CDR3 in DNA: TGTGCCAGCAGTTCATCACAGGCGGTAAAGAGTCAGCCCCAGCATTTT.

This clone was seen only once. The chain employs TRBV11-1 and TRBJ2-5; D is perhaps TRBD1 (6 bases). Germline-derived CDR1 and CDR2 are SGHAT and FQDESV (reference sequence). V was shortened by 5 bases and J by 6 bases, with 16 bases between the two germline ends. CDR3 size: 14 residues. The CDR3 loop is CASSPGKGVQTQYF. In DNA form, the CDR3 reads TGTGCCAGCAGCCCCGGGAAGGGGGTCCAGACCCAGTACTTC.

V gene TRBV29-1 combines with J gene TRBJ1-4; D is perhaps TRBD1 (5 bases). CDR3 length: 13 amino acids. The V and J ends lost 7 bases and 5 bases respectively, with 14 bases between them. Germline CDR1 SQVTM, CDR2 ANQGSEA. The CDR3 loop is CSASFRGNEKLFF. CDR3 DNA sequence: TGCAGCGCGTCATTTCGGGGGAATGAAAAACTGTTTTTT.

This clone was counted a single time. This chain connects TRBV28 to TRBJ2-7; D possibly corresponds to TRBD2 (5 bases). The CDR3 is made up of 14 amino acids. CDR1 MDHEN and CDR2 SYDVKM come from the germline V gene. Trimming removed 5 bases at V and 0 bases at J, with 11 bases between. CDR3 protein: CASSGSGNSYEQYF. The CDR3 nucleotides are TGTGCCAGCAGTGGATCGGGAAACTCCTACGAGCAGTACTTC. Full variable domain (rest looked up from reference TRBV28 and TRBJ2-7): DVKVTQSSRYLVKRTGEKVFLECVQDMDHENMFWYRQDPGLGLRLIYFSYDVKMKEKGDIPEGYSVSREKKERFSLILESASTNQTSMYLCASSGSGNSYEQYFGPGTRLTVT.

This clone turned up a few times. The chain has TRBV6-6 and TRBJ2-7; 11 bases match TRBD2. Germline CDR1 is MNHNY and CDR2 is SVGAGI (reference sequence). The CDR3 totals 15 residues. Losses at the gene ends were 6 bases for V and 0 bases for J; bases not matched to a gene: 4. The CDR3 loop reads CASSTTSGSSYEQYF. The DNA of the CDR3 is TGTGCCAGCAGCACTACTAGCGGGAGCTCCTACGAGCAGTACTTC.

This rearrangement joins TRBV14 to TRBJ1-2; D not certain. The CDR3 is made up of 14 amino acids. V was clipped by 0 bases and J by 7 bases, with 12 bases between them. Germline V lookup: CDR1 SGHDN, CDR2 FVKESK. The CDR3 is CASSQDLDSVGYTF. The CDR3 bases are TGTGCCAGCAGCCAAGATCTTGACTCGGTTGGCTACACCTTC.